The source of this T cell receptor beta chain is a study of neoadjuvant anti-PD-1 for oral cavity cancer. Study details: Patients without progression got a fourth dose around day 43.

Findings and caveats of the study: Only three patients per response group were TCR-analyzed; validation needed.

Most PBMC samples had about 520 ng input DNA in six replicates. TCRdb keeps only in-frame clones here, not all; method: immunoSEQ multiplex PCR. This table has 11,000 to 15,000 clones, roughly 74% appearing once. PBMCs were not maintained or expanded in culture before analysis. Remarks on this clone: What it binds is not known.

This sequence originates from a person aged 40-85 years with oral cavity squamous cell carcinoma. The sample was PBMCs, taken before nivolumab (anti-PD-1) treatment.

This chain's CDR3 is CATSRGHQSSYEQYF. Written as DNA, the CDR3 is TGTGCCACAAGCCGGGGACACCAGTCTTCCTACGAGCAGTACTTC. The gene calls are TRBV19 and TRBJ2-7; D perhaps matches TRBD1 (6 bases). V lost 10 bases and J 1 base, leaving 20 bases between the germline ends. The length of the CDR3 is 15 residues. Per the germline V gene, CDR1 is LNHDA and CDR2 is SQIVND (reference sequence).